This is a list of T cell receptor beta chains from one sample in a study of blood T cell repertoires in COVID-19. Assay used: immunoSEQ multiplex PCR; TCRdb lists only in-frame clones, some missing. Of 300,000 to 400,000 clones listed, 80% to 90% are singletons. Sequences were obtained from peripheral blood. The receptors were sampled from a woman aged 45-60 years with COVID-19, enrolled during active disease. Both conserved end residues are part of each CDR3. The D gene is left open where the match is weak. Expanded clones are given a class, and other clones once, few, many or no size at all.

J,V,size,D,CDR3,DNA
TRBJ1-5,TRBV15,.,.,CATSFRAPNQPQHF,TGTGCCACCAGCTTCAGGGCCCCCAATCAGCCCCAGCATTTT
TRBJ2-3,TRBV7-9,.,TRBD1,CASTRTGGRTDTQYF,TGTGCCAGCACCCGGACAGGGGGTAGGACAGATACGCAGTATTTT
TRBJ2-5,TRBV19,.,TRBD1,CASSVGQGKETQYF,TGTGCCAGTAGTGTGGGACAGGGTAAAGAGACCCAGTACTTC
TRBJ1-4,TRBV18,.,.,CASSPPRGAGGSEKLFF,TGTGCCAGCTCACCACCCAGAGGGGCCGGGGGGTCTGAAAAACTGTTTTTT
TRBJ1-1,TRBV6-5,.,.,CASSYLAAGTEAFF,TGTGCCAGCAGTTACCTGGCAGCAGGGACTGAAGCTTTCTTT
TRBJ2-3,TRBV4-1,.,TRBD2,CASSQRGGVSTDTQYF,TGCGCCAGCAGCCAACGGGGGGGCGTAAGCACAGATACGCAGTATTTT
TRBJ2-6,TRBV3-1/TRBV3-2,.,.,CASSRRTAGANVLTF,TGTGCCAGCAGCCGCCGGACAGCTGGGGCCAACGTCCTGACTTTC
TRBJ2-1,TRBV4-2,.,.,CASSQDPTDYSSYNEQFF,TGTGCCAGCAGCCAAGATCCCACAGACTATAGCTCCTACAATGAGCAGTTCTTC
TRBJ2-1,TRBV6-2/TRBV6-3,once,.,CASSRRVAAAYNEQFF,TGTGCCAGCAGCCGCCGGGTTGCCGCCGCCTACAATGAGCAGTTCTTC
TRBJ2-1,TRBV3-1/TRBV3-2,.,.,CASSHLASQFF,TGTGCCAGCAGCCATTTAGCGTCGCAGTTCTTC
TRBJ2-7,TRBV7-9,once,TRBD1,CASSSGTGLNEQYF,TGTGCCAGCAGCTCGGGGACAGGACTAAACGAGCAGTACTTC
TRBJ2-1,TRBV10-1,.,TRBD2,CASSPAAGAGSYNEQFF,TGCGCCAGCAGCCCCGCAGCGGGAGCCGGCTCCTACAATGAGCAGTTCTTC
TRBJ2-7,TRBV11-3,.,.,CASSLGISGYEQYF,TGTGCCAGCAGCTTAGGGATTAGCGGATACGAGCAGTACTTC
TRBJ1-5,TRBV7-6,.,.,CASSLASGGNQPQHF,TGTGCCAGCAGCTTAGCGTCAGGCGGCAATCAGCCCCAGCATTTT
TRBJ2-5,TRBV7-9,.,.,CASSSQETQYF,TGTGCCAGCAGCTCACAAGAGACCCAGTACTTC
TRBJ2-7,TRBV5-1,.,.,CASSLIGPLTGDEQYF,TGCGCCAGCAGCCTAATCGGGCCTTTGACGGGGGACGAGCAGTACTTC
TRBJ2-1,TRBV19,.,TRBD2,CATQEWASGYNEQFF,TGTGCCACTCAGGAGTGGGCTAGCGGGTACAATGAGCAGTTCTTC
TRBJ1-2,TRBV6-5,once,.,CASSSLDRLNYGYTF,TGTGCCAGCAGTTCCCTTGACAGGCTGAACTATGGCTACACCTTC
TRBJ2-7,TRBV7-9,.,TRBD2,CASSLAAGGGYEQYF,TGTGCCAGCAGCTTAGCCGCGGGAGGCGGCTACGAGCAGTACTTC
TRBJ2-7,TRBV10-3,.,.,CAISGTSYEQYF,TGTGCCATCAGCGGGACTTCCTACGAGCAGTACTTC
TRBJ1-5,TRBV2,.,.,CASSPTEVQPQHF,TGTGCCAGCAGTCCGACAGAGGTTCAGCCCCAGCATTTT
TRBJ1-1,TRBV30,.,.,CAWTYPDSLMNTEAFF,TGTGCCTGGACGTACCCGGACAGTTTAATGAACACTGAAGCTTTCTTT